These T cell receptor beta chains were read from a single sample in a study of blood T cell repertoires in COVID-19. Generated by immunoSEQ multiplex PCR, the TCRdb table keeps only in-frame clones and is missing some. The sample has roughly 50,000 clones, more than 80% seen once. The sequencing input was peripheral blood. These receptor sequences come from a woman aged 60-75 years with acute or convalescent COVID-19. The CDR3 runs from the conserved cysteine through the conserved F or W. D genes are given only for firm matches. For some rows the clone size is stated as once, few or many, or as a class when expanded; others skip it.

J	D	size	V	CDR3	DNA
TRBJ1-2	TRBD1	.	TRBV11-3	CASRLGQGCYGYTF	TGTGCCAGCAGATTAGGACAGGGATGCTATGGCTACACCTTC
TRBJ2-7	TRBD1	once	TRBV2	CASRATGTGGSYEQYF	TGTGCCAGCAGAGCGACCGGGACAGGGGGCTCCTACGAGCAGTACTTC
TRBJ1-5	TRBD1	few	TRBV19	CASSIDGQVGDQPQHF	TGTGCCAGTAGTATAGACGGACAGGTGGGTGATCAGCCCCAGCATTTT
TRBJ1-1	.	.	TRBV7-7	CASSTQDRMNTEAFF	TGTGCTAGCAGCACACAGGACAGAATGAACACTGAAGCTTTCTTT
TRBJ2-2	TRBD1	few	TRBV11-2	CASSLQQGAGTGELFF	TGTGCCAGCAGCCTACAACAGGGGGCGGGAACCGGGGAGCTGTTTTTT
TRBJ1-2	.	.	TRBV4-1	CASSQFPQVPYGYTF	TGCGCCAGCAGCCAGTTTCCACAGGTCCCCTATGGCTACACCTTC
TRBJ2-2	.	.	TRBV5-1	CASSTAANTGELFF	TGCGCCAGCTCTACAGCGGCGAACACCGGGGAGCTGTTTTTT
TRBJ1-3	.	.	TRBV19	CASSIRADYSGNTIYF	TGTGCCAGTAGTATTCGGGCGGACTACTCTGGAAACACCATATATTTT
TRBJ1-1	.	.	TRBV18	CASSPSAQGNTEAFF	TGTGCCAGCTCACCATCGGCTCAGGGGAACACTGAAGCTTTCTTT
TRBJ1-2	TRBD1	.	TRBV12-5	CASVLTGGRGGYGYTF	TGTGCTAGTGTCCTGACAGGGGGCCGGGGCGGCTATGGCTACACCTTC
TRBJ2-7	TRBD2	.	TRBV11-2	CASSLQTSGRSYEQYF	TGTGCCAGCAGCTTACAGACTAGCGGGAGGTCCTACGAGCAGTACTTC
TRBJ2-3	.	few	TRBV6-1	CASSDSQWRTDTQYF	TGTGCCAGCAGTGATTCCCAGTGGCGCACAGATACGCAGTATTTT
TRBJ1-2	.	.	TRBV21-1	CASSQEGQGATGYTF	TGTGCCAGCAGTCAGGAGGGACAGGGGGCGACTGGCTACACCTTC
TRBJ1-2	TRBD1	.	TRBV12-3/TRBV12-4	CASRSGQYYGYTF	TGTGCCAGCAGGTCGGGACAGTACTATGGCTACACCTTC
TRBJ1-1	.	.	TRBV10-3	CAISVTGPNTEAFF	TGTGCCATCAGTGTAACAGGGCCGAACACTGAAGCTTTCTTT
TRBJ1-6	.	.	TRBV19	CASRIPGVLGSPLHF	TGTGCCAGTAGGATTCCGGGAGTTCTAGGTTCACCCCTCCACTTT
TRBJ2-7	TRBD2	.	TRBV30	CAWVRTSGGEQYF	TGTGCCTGGGTGAGGACTAGCGGAGGCGAGCAGTACTTC
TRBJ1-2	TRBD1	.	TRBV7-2	CASSLGDRVYGYTF	TGTGCCAGCAGTTTGGGAGACAGGGTCTATGGCTACACCTTC
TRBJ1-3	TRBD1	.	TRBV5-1	CASSIQGKDTIYF	TGCGCCAGCAGCATACAGGGGAAGGACACCATATATTTT
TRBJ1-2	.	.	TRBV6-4	CASSRGSNYGYTF	TGTGCCAGCAGCCGAGGGTCCAACTATGGCTACACCTTC
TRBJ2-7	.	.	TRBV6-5	CASSYYEGSEQYF	TGTGCCAGCAGTTATTACGAGGGTTCCGAGCAGTACTTC
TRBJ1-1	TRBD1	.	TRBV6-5	CASSSPGGNTEAFF	TGTGCCAGCAGTTCACCAGGGGGGAACACTGAAGCTTTCTTT
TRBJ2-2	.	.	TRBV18	CASSLGQQNTGELFF	TGTGCCAGCTCACTAGGACAGCAGAACACCGGGGAGCTGTTTTTT
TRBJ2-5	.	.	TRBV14	CASSQEWQGNRKTQYF	TGTGCCAGCAGCCAAGAGTGGCAGGGGAATCGGAAGACCCAGTACTTC
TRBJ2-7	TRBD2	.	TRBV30	CAWSVTRGEGKPAYEQYF	TGTGCCTGGAGTGTCACCCGGGGGGAAGGGAAGCCCGCCTACGAGCAGTACTTC
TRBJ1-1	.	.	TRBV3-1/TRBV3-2	CASSQGGGGRAFF	TGTGCCAGCAGCCAAGGAGGCGGGGGCAGAGCTTTCTTT